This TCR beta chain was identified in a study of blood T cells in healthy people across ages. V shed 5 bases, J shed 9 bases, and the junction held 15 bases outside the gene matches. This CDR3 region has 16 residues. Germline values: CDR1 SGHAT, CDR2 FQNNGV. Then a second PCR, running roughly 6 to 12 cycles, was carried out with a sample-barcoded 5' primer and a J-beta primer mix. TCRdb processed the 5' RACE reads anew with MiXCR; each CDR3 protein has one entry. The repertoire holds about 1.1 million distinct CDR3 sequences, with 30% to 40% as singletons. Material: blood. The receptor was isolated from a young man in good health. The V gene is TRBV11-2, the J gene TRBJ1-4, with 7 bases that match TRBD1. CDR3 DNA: TGTGCCAGCAGCCCCCTTCCTGGGACAGATGGGAAAAAACTGTTTTTT. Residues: CASSPLPGTDGKKLFF.